This T cell receptor (beta chain) was profiled in a study of T cells in Graves' hyperthyroidism and ophthalmopathy. Amplified regions were TCR beta CDR3 sequences from RNA transcripts. The HTBI primer set served for first-round RT-PCR of the TCR CDR3. MiXCR, run by TCRdb on the multiplex PCR reads, gives a single entry per CDR3 protein. The table shows 550,000 to 850,000 distinct CDR3 sequences, with 15% to 20% occurring only once. With 4 bases removed from V and 0 bases from J, the gap between germline ends came to 13 bases. The CDR3 sequence is 16 residues long. Germline CDR1 reads SGHDN; CDR2 reads FVKESK. Any patient presenting with uncontrolled infection, other autoimmune disease, pregnancy or lactation was left out. Diagnosis rested on symptoms, serum thyroxine and TRAb, thyroid ultrasound, and orbital computed tomography. Fresh 10 ml peripheral blood yielded PBMCs.

The V gene is TRBV14, the J gene TRBJ1-3; D not certain. The clonotype was recovered from a woman in her fifties or sixties with Graves' hyperthyroidism that later progressed to Graves' ophthalmopathy. Material for sequencing was blood. The CDR3 DNA reads as TGTGCCAGCAGCCCCCGCGGGTTTGGCTCTGGAAACACCATATATTTT. Translated: CASSPRGFGSGNTIYF.